Given below is one T cell receptor (beta chain) in context. This sample is part of a study of blood T cell repertoires in COVID-19. Sequencing used immunoSEQ multiplex PCR; TCRdb keeps in-frame clones, though not all of them. The sample holds 150,000 to 200,000 clones, nearly 85% seen once. The sequenced sample was peripheral blood. This TCR was sampled from a woman in her 30s with acute or convalescent COVID-19.

The CDR3 DNA follows: TGTGCCTGGAGTGTGGCTGTTGCTGAAAAACTGTTTTTT. Translating gives CAWSVAVAEKLFF. The chain has TRBV30 and TRBJ1-4, with D uncertain. Germline V CDR1 and CDR2: GTSNPN, SVGIG (reference sequence). The CDR3 has 13 amino acids. V lost 0 bases and J lost 7, with 9 bases in between.